These 10 T cell receptor beta chains originate from one sample sequenced in a study of control samples from healthy donors and cancer patients. The protocol was immunoSEQ multiplex PCR, while the TCRdb copy is restricted to in-frame clones and leaves out a portion. Here the sample spans 150,000 to 200,000 clones, around nine tenths being singletons. Material: blood. The receptor source for this set is a man younger than 35 in good health.

The chain uses TRBV19 and TRBJ2-7; 7 nucleotides align to TRBD2. V shed 3 bases and J 5 bases; nucleotides not matched to a gene: 4. The CDR3 has 13 residues. Germline V gives CDR1 LNHDA, CDR2 SQIVND (reference sequence). The CDR3 DNA sequence: TGTGCCAGTAGTATGAGCGGGGTGGACGAGCAGTACTTC. It encodes CASSMSGVDEQYF.

V and J are TRBV5-6 and TRBJ2-1; 10 positions agree with TRBD2. CDR3 size: 15 residues. J was trimmed by 8 bases and V by 4 bases; bases with no gene match: 9. Germline CDR1 reads SGHDT; CDR2 reads YYEEEE. CDR3 DNA sequence: TGTGCCAGCAGCCTACTAGCGGGGAGGGACGATGAGCAGTTCTTC. Translating it yields CASSLLAGRDDEQFF.

The chain carries TRBV6-2 or TRBV6-3 and TRBJ2-7; D is possibly TRBD2 (5 bases). Trimming left V 0 bases short and J 4 bases short, with 13 bases between. CDR1 and CDR2 (germline): MNHEY, SVGEGT. There are 15 residues in the CDR3. DNA of the CDR3: TGTGCCAGCAGTTACTCCGAGGGCTGGCAGTACGAGCAGTACTTC. As protein: CASSYSEGWQYEQYF.

The genes are TRBV27 and TRBJ1-1, with a tentative D call TRBD1 (5 bases). The germline V gene has CDR1 MNHEY and CDR2 SMNVEV (reference sequence). The CDR3 has 14 amino acids. V lost 6 bases, J lost 1 base, and 12 bases lay in between. The DNA for the CDR3 is TGTGCCAGCAGCCTACTCACAGGGAACACTGAAGCTTTCTTT. Translating it yields CASSLLTGNTEAFF.

This clone was seen a handful of times. The chain combines TRBV7-3 with TRBJ1-2; 7 bases agree with TRBD1. The CDR3 is 12 residues long. CDR1 and CDR2 (germline): SGHTA, FQGTGA. V was clipped by 4 bases and J by 7 bases; unmatched bases: 3. The DNA for the CDR3 is TGTGCCAGCAGCTCAGCAGGGGGTGGCTACACCTTC. Translating it yields CASSSAGGGYTF.

This clone was seen only once. The CDR3 region has the DNA TGTGCCTGGATCCCCCCATACTCTGGAAACACCATATATTTT. Its translation is CAWIPPYSGNTIYF. This rearrangement joins TRBV30 to TRBJ1-3; D call uncertain. V dropped 4 bases and J dropped 0 bases, with 10 bases sitting between them. The germline V gene encodes CDR1 GTSNPN and CDR2 SVGIG (reference sequence). The CDR3 has 14 residues.

The gene calls are TRBV25-1 and TRBJ1-6; perhaps TRBD1 as D (6 bases). The CDR3 has 12 residues. Trimming removed 2 bases from V and 14 bases from J, with 10 bases in between. Per germline, CDR1 MGHDK and CDR2 SYGVNS. For the CDR3, the DNA is TGTGCCAGCAGTGAAGACAGGCAGGCCCTCCACTTT. Its translation is CASSEDRQALHF.

The chain employs TRBV7-9 and TRBJ1-3, with D possibly TRBD1 on 5 matching bases. The CDR3 covers 13 residues. Germline V CDR1 and CDR2: SEHNR, FQNEAQ (reference sequence). V shed 2 bases and J shed 3 bases, with 5 bases lying between them. CDR3 in DNA: TGTGCCAGCAGCTTACAGGGTGGAAACACCATATATTTT. It codes for CASSLQGGNTIYF.

This chain links TRBV5-6 with TRBJ2-7; 11 bases map to TRBD2. The J segment lost 3 bases and the V segment lost 4 bases, leaving 6 bases of the junction unmatched. The germline V gene encodes CDR1 SGHDT and CDR2 YYEEEE. The CDR3 loop spans 15 amino acids. The CDR3 is CASSAGLAEIYEQYF. CDR3 DNA sequence: TGTGCCAGCAGCGCGGGACTAGCGGAGATCTACGAGCAGTACTTC.

This sequence joins TRBV15 and TRBJ1-1; the D gene is possibly TRBD1 (5 bases). Trimming stripped 8 bases from V and 0 bases from J, with 10 bases between. Germline CDR1 is LNHNV and CDR2 is YYDKDF (reference sequence). The CDR3 has 13 amino acids. CDR3 region: CATSDTVNTEAFF. DNA of the CDR3: TGTGCCACCTCGGACACTGTGAACACTGAAGCTTTCTTT.